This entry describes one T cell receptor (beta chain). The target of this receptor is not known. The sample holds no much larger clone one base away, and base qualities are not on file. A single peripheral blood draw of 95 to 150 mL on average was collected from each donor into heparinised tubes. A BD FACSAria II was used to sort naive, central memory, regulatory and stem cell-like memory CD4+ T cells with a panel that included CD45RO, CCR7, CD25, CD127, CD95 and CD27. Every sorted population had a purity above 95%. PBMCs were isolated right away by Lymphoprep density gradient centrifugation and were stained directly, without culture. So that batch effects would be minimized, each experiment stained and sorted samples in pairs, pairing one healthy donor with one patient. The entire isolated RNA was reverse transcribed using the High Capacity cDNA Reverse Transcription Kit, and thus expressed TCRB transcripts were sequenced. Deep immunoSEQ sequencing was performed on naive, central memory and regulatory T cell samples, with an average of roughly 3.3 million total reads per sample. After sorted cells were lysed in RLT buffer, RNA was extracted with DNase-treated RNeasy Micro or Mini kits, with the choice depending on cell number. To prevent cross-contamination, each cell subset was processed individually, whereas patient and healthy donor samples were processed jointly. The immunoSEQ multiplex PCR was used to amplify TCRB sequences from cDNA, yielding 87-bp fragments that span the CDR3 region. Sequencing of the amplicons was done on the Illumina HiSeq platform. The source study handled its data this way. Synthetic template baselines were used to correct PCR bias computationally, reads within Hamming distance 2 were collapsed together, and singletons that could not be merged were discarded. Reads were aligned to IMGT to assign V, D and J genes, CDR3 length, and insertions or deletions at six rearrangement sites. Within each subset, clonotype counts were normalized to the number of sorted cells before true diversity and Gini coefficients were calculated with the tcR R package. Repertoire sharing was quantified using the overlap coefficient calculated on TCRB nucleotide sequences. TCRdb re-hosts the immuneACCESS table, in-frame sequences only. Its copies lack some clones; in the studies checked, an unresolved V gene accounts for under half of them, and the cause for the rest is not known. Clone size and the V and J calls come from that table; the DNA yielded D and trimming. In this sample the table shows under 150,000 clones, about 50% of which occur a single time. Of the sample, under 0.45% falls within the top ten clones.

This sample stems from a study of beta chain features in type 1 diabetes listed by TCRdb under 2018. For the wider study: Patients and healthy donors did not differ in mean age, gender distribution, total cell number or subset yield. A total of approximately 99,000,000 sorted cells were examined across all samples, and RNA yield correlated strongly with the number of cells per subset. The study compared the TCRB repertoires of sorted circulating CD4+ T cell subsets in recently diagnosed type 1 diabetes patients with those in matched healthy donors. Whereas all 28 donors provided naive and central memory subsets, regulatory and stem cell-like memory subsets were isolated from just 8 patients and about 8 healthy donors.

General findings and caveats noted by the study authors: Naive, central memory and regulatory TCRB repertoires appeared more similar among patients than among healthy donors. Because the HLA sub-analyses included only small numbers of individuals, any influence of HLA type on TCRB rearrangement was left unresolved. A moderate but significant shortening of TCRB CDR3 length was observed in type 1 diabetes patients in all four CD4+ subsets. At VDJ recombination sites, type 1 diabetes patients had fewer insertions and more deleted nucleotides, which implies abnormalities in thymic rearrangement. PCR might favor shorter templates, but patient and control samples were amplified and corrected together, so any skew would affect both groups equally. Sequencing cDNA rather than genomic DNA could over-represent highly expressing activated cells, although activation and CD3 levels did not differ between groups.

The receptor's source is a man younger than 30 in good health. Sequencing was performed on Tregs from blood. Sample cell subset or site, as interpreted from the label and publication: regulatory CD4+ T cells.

The CDR3 protein sequence reads: CASSEDRGTRLFF. The DNA sequence reads TGTGCCAGCAGCGAGGACAGGGGCACTAGGCTGTTTTTT. The chain links TRBV9 with TRBJ1-4, and 9 junctional nucleotides match TRBD1. CDR1 is given as SGDLS and CDR2 as YYNGEE, both from the germline V gene. From cysteine to phenylalanine, the CDR3 is 13 amino acids long. The DNA shown is the 39-base CDR3, in frame from base 1. Here V drops 3 bases and J drops 14 bases, and the junction holds 8 bases not matched to any gene.